This T cell receptor (beta chain) was identified in a study of human T cells and chemical hapten exposure. This clonotype was counted many times. Library preparation tagged each individual cDNA molecule with a unique molecular identifier. Via MiXCR, TCRdb re-called the RACE reads, giving one row per CDR3 protein. The table has some 82,000 distinct CDR3 sequences, roughly 10% seen once. Indicated time point: patch test 1, 2 weeks after DPC sensitization. Treatment indicated: therapeutic diphenylcyclopropenone sensitization with weekly scalp DPC. The material sequenced was whole blood, taken in connection with sensitization to the hapten diphenylcyclopropenone (DPC). This receptor was obtained from a woman in her 50s with alopecia areata. Some clones in this sample may be carry-over from other donors' samples.

CDR3 sequence: CASSPTGTGRGTEAFF. The CDR3 nucleotides are TGTGCCAGCAGCCCCACCGGGACAGGGAGGGGCACTGAAGCTTTCTTT. The chain carries TRBV4-2 and TRBJ1-1, with TRBD1 identical over 9 bases. Germline CDR1 is LGHNA and CDR2 is YNFKEQ. The CDR3 length is 16 residues. J was trimmed by 4 bases and V by 4 bases; bases with no gene match: 10.